This T cell receptor beta chain comes out of a study of OX40 agonist ivuxolimab in advanced cancers. V was clipped by 2 bases and J by 5 bases; unmatched bases: 4. CDR1 and CDR2 (germline): SGHTS, YDEGEE. This CDR3 has 14 amino acids. The table came from immunoSEQ multiplex PCR; TCRdb's copy has only in-frame clones and leaves some out. The sample consists of some 60,000 clones, approximately 90% of them appearing once. This chain connects TRBV5-8 to TRBJ1-5, with 7 bases identical to TRBD1. Sequencing was performed on CD4+ or CD8+ T cells sorted from blood, taken in a trial of the OX40 agonist ivuxolimab. The TCR sequence derives from an adult with an advanced solid tumor such as melanoma, head and neck, liver or kidney cancer. The CDR3 is CASSLGQGDQPQHF. CDR3 coding DNA: TGTGCCAGCAGCTTAGGCCAGGGGGATCAGCCCCAGCATTTT. Variable domain in full (rest from reference TRBV5-8 and TRBJ1-5): EAGVTQSPTHLIKTRGQQATLRCSPISGHTSVYWYQQALGLGLQFLLWYDEGEERNRGNFPPRFSGRQFPNYSSELNVNALELEDSALYLCASSLGQGDQPQHFGDGTRLSIL.